This is a list of T cell receptor beta chains from one sample in a study of CXCR4 blockade with PD-1 therapy in pancreatic cancer. The method was immunoSEQ multiplex PCR; TCRdb's version includes in-frame clones alone and lacks a portion of them. The sample lists about 1,700 clones; 35% to 40% were seen once. Sequenced sample: tumor tissue. The source is a human donor with pancreatic ductal adenocarcinoma. The CDR3 runs from the conserved cysteine through the conserved F or W.

j_gene: TRBJ1-3
v_gene: TRBV28
CDR3aa: CASSDGQGSGNTIYF

j_gene: TRBJ2-3
v_gene: TRBV2
CDR3aa: CASSELAGGADTQYF

j_gene: TRBJ1-1
v_gene: TRBV18
CDR3aa: CASSPQGNMNTEAFF

j_gene: TRBJ2-7
v_gene: TRBV9
CDR3aa: CASSPEQGTLYEQYF

j_gene: TRBJ2-2
v_gene: TRBV6-8
CDR3aa: CASSSGDTGELFF

j_gene: TRBJ1-4
v_gene: TRBV18
CDR3aa: CASSPPGTFVPGEKLFF

j_gene: TRBJ2-6
v_gene: TRBV28
CDR3aa: CASSLSGAGANVLTF

j_gene: TRBJ1-1
v_gene: TRBV19
CDR3aa: CASSVNTEAFF

j_gene: TRBJ1-4
v_gene: TRBV9
CDR3aa: CASSPQREKLFF

j_gene: TRBJ1-2
v_gene: TRBV11-3
CDR3aa: CASSPGRQLYGYTF

j_gene: TRBJ2-2
v_gene: TRBV11-3
CDR3aa: CASSSGGGAGELFF

j_gene: TRBJ1-6
v_gene: TRBV18
CDR3aa: CASSPEGSSPLHF

j_gene: TRBJ1-1
v_gene: TRBV11-3
CDR3aa: CASSSTNPGDTEAFF

j_gene: TRBJ1-2
v_gene: TRBV15
CDR3aa: CATSRPQGAENHYTF

j_gene: TRBJ1-5
v_gene: TRBV9
CDR3aa: CASSAGTGRSQPQHF

j_gene: TRBJ2-7
v_gene: TRBV11-3
CDR3aa: CASSEGYRSYEQYF

j_gene: TRBJ2-3
v_gene: TRBV6-8
CDR3aa: CASSDSAGATDTQYF

j_gene: TRBJ2-1
v_gene: TRBV18
CDR3aa: CASSPSYNEQFF

j_gene: TRBJ2-7
v_gene: TRBV18
CDR3aa: CASSPDYRVSYEQYF

j_gene: TRBJ1-1
v_gene: TRBV25-1
CDR3aa: CASALSGNTEAFF

j_gene: TRBJ2-1
v_gene: TRBV19
CDR3aa: CASSSSTYRDRDNEQFF

j_gene: TRBJ2-5
v_gene: TRBV29-1
CDR3aa: CSAHHWEETQYF